This T cell receptor (beta chain) was sequenced during a study of vaccination and CD4 T cells after COVID-19. Study overall: PCR on nasal swabs identified SARS-CoV-2 in convalescent patients, of whom fewer than ten were mild and one severe. Taking of post-vaccine samples occurred a median about 70 days after dose two (range 14 to 241). Overlapping spike peptides from SARS-CoV-2, HCoV-NL63, HCoV-OC43 and HCoV-229E served to stimulate the cells.

Germline assignment: CDR1 SEHNR and CDR2 FQNEAQ (reference sequence). This CDR3 spans 15 amino acids. Trimming cost V 7 bases and J 5 bases; bases outside gene matches: 8. Cultured CD4+ T cells had their DNA profiled by the Oncomine TCR Beta short-read assay. TCRdb called the PCR reads again in MiXCR, with one record for every CDR3 protein. This sample yields some 5,000 distinct CDR3 sequences, of which roughly three fifths are seen a single time; approximately 40% belongs to the top ten. As for treatment: roughly 11-day PBMC culture with coronavirus spike peptide pools or control peptides (ViraFEST assay). In regard to this clonotype: What it binds is not known.

Source material: CD4+ T cells from blood, cultured in vitro. This clonotype was obtained from a human donor who had recovered from COVID-19. The chain carries TRBV7-9 and TRBJ2-5; 12 bases line up with TRBD2. The CDR3 loop reads CASIPLAGGLETQYF. CDR3 DNA: TGTGCCAGCATACCCCTAGCGGGGGGGCTTGAGACCCAGTACTTC.